The 12 T cell receptor beta chains below were found in one sample sequenced in a study of CD8 T cells in ankylosing spondylitis. TCRdb analysed the 5' RACE reads with MiXCR anew, one entry per CDR3 protein. The sample consists of some 46,000 distinct CDR3 sequences, 9.5% to 12% of them appearing once. Sequenced input: blood, either unsorted or a sorted T cell fraction (not recorded which). These receptors were taken from a male donor with ankylosing spondylitis or in good health (not recorded which).

Concerning this clonotype: A read error may account for a junction end that differs from germline. This chain connects TRBV4-2 to TRBJ2-7, with unresolved D. The CDR3 covers 13 residues. Germline CDR1 is LGHNA and CDR2 is YNFKEQ. This CDR3 is CAISPGSYYEQYF. The CDR3 bases are TGTGCCATCAGCCCCGGATCCTACTACGAGCAGTACTTC.

In this sample, this clonotype turned up many times. V gene TRBV20-1 combines with J gene TRBJ1-2; 8 bases match TRBD1. The germline V gene has CDR1 DFQATT and CDR2 SNEGSKA (reference sequence). There are 14 residues in the CDR3. The V and J ends lost 1 base and 8 bases, in that order; junction bases with no gene match: 9. The CDR3 coding sequence is TGCAGTGCTAGAGTCCCTACAGGGGGTAAAGGCTACACCTTC. Its protein product is CSARVPTGGKGYTF.

There are many counts of this clonotype. J is TRBJ1-2 and V is TRBV5-1; unclear D gene. There are 17 residues in the CDR3. CDR1 and CDR2 from the germline V gene are SGHRS and YFSETQ. V shed 0 bases and J shed 4 bases, with 19 bases lying between them. The chain's CDR3 is CASSLERVAELGYGYTF. CDR3 DNA: TGCGCCAGCAGCTTGGAAAGGGTGGCCGAACTAGGCTATGGCTACACCTTC.

Many counts were recorded for this clonotype. The rearrangement uses TRBV28 and TRBJ2-3; D is possibly TRBD1 (6 bases). CDR3 size: 14 residues. Per germline, CDR1 MDHEN and CDR2 SYDVKM. V lost 3 bases and J lost 4, with 11 bases in between. CDR3 sequence reads: CASSLGALADTQYF. DNA for the CDR3: TGTGCCAGCAGTTTGGGGGCCCTCGCAGATACGCAGTATTTT.

This clonotype was seen repeatedly, ten times or more. The chain recombines TRBV6-1 with TRBJ1-3; a possible D gene is TRBD1 (5 bases). In germline, CDR1 is MNHNS, CDR2 SASEGT. V was cut by 7 bases and J by 9 bases, with 16 bases left in between. This CDR3 contains 13 residues. The CDR3 loop reads CASTNGAIGTIYF. The CDR3 coding sequence is TGTGCCAGCACCAACGGGGCAATAGGCACCATATATTTT.

This clonotype was recorded many times. The chain recombines TRBV12-3 or TRBV12-4 with TRBJ1-3; perhaps TRBD1 as D (5 bases). V lost 7 bases to trimming and J lost 2 bases, with 9 bases between them. This CDR3 spans 13 amino acids. CDR3 protein: CASTRGTGNTIYF. CDR3 bases: TGTGCCAGCACGAGGGGCACTGGAAACACCATATATTTT.

This clonotype was seen ten or more times. This chain joins TRBV5-6 and TRBJ2-2, with TRBD2 identical over 8 bases. The V and J ends lost 2 bases and 3 bases, in that order; junction bases with no gene match: 6. The CDR3 is 16 residues long. CDR1 SGHDT and CDR2 YYEEEE come from the germline V gene. The CDR3 sequence is CASSLPAGAYTGELFF. The CDR3 bases are TGTGCCAGCAGCTTACCAGCGGGGGCTTACACCGGGGAGCTGTTTTTT.

This clonotype appeared many times. The chain joins TRBV20-1 to TRBJ2-1; D is unclear. Germline V gives CDR1 DFQATT, CDR2 SNEGSKA (reference sequence). Trimming removed 1 base at V and 14 bases at J, with 9 bases between. This CDR3 region has 10 residues. The CDR3 coding sequence is TGCAGTGCTAGAGCCATCGGAGAGTTCTTC. It specifies CSARAIGEFF.

J is TRBJ1-2 and V is TRBV5-1; no definite D call. CDR3 size: 12 residues. Trimming shortened V by 3 bases and J by 6 bases, and 9 bases separated the two germline ends. In germline, CDR1 is SGHRS, CDR2 YFSETQ. The CDR3 region is CASSSNGDGYTF. The CDR3 DNA is TGCGCCAGCAGCTCAAACGGGGATGGCTACACCTTC.

Concerning this clonotype itself: This CDR3 fails to terminate in the conserved phenylalanine or tryptophan, so it likely reflects a read error. J is TRBJ2-5 and V is TRBV18; TRBD2 might be the D (5 bases). The CDR3 totals 14 residues. The V gene lost 5 bases and the J gene lost 0 bases, with 10 bases spanning the gap. CDR1 and CDR2 from the germline V gene are KGHSH and LQKENI. The CDR3 coding sequence is TGTGCCAGCTCATCTAACGGGGACCAAGAGACCCAGTACTCC. Translated, it gives CASSSNGDQETQYS.

This clonotype was detected many times. V and J are TRBV7-9 and TRBJ2-4; 7 bases match TRBD2. The CDR3 consists of 14 residues. V lost 4 bases to trimming and J lost 4 bases; unmatched junction nucleotides: 4. CDR1 and CDR2 from the germline V gene are SEHNR and FQNEAQ (reference sequence). CDR3 DNA sequence: TGTGCCAGCAGCTCCGCGCGGGGGAAAAACATTCAGTACTTC. This codes for CASSSARGKNIQYF.

Comments on this clonotype: This may arise from a read error, as a much more abundant clone is one base away. The chain has TRBV7-6 and TRBJ2-7; D is unresolved. The CDR3 covers 13 residues. Germline CDR1 is SGHVS and CDR2 is FNYEAQ. CDR3 coding DNA: TGTGCCAGCAGCTTAGATCCCCCGGACGAGCAGTGCTTC. This translates into CASSLDPPDEQCF.